This T cell receptor (beta chain) stems from a study of blood T cell repertoires in COVID-19. Across the study: Acute and convalescent COVID-19 samples came from the United States, Italy and Spain. The analysed material was cDNA or gDNA that came from T cells, B-cell-depleted T cells, or PBMCs.

Using immunoSEQ multiplex PCR, the repertoire was profiled, and TCRdb retains in-frame clones only, with some absent. Of around 83,000 clones in the sample, around 89% are singletons; the top ten hold approximately 13%. From germline, CDR1 is MNHEY and CDR2 SVGAGI. Trimming cost V 8 bases and J 10 bases, with 12 bases left between them. The CDR3 loop spans 12 amino acids. This clonotype was obtained from a man in his sixties or seventies with active or convalescent COVID-19. The sample taken for sequencing was peripheral blood. The chain is built from TRBV6-5 and TRBJ1-6; D unresolved. The CDR3 reads CASCAVGSPLHF. The CDR3 nucleotides are TGTGCCAGCTGCGCGGTTGGCTCACCCCTCCACTTT.